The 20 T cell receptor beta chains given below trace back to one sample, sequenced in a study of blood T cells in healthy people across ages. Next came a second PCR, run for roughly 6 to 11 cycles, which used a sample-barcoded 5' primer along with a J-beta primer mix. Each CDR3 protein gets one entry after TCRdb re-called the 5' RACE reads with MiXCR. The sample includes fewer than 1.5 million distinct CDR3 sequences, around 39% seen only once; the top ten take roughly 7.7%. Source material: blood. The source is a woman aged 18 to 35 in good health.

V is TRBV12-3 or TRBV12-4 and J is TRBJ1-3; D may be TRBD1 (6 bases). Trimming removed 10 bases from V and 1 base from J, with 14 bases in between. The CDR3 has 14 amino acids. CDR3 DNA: TGTGCCACACAGGGACGAGGATCTGGAAACACCATATATTTT. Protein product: CATQGRGSGNTIYF.

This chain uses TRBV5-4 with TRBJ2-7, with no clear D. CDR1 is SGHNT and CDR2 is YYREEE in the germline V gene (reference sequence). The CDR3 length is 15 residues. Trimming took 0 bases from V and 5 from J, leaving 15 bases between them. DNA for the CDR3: TGTGCCAGCAGCTTGGTAGGCCAACCCCGGGACGAGCAGTACTTC. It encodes CASSLVGQPRDEQYF. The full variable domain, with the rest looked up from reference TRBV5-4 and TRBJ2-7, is ETGVTQSPTHLIKTRGQQVTLRCSSQSGHNTVSWYQQALGQGPQFIFQYYREEENGRGNFPPRFSGLQFPNYSSELNVNALELDDSALYLCASSLVGQPRDEQYFGPGTRLTVT.

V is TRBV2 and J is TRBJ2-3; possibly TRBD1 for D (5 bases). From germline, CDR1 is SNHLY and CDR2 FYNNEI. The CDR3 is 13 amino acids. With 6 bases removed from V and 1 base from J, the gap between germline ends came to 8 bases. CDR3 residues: CASRVRGTDTQYF. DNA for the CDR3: TGTGCCAGCAGGGTCAGGGGCACAGATACGCAGTATTTT.

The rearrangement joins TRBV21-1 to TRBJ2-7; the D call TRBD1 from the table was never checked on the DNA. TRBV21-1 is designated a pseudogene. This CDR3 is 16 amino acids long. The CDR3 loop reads CASSPGRTDTFYEQYF. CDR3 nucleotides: TGTGCCAGCAGCCCCGGGAGGACAGACACCTTCTACGAGCAGTACTTC.

The CDR3 loop is CASSLLRQGNTEAFF. CDR3 DNA sequence: TGTGCCAGCAGTTTGCTACGGCAGGGGAACACTGAAGCTTTCTTT. The genes are TRBV28 and TRBJ1-1, with a possible D match to TRBD1 (5 bases). V gave up 3 bases and J gave up 1 base, with 12 bases separating them. The CDR3 covers 15 residues. Per the germline V gene, CDR1 is MDHEN and CDR2 is SYDVKM.

Here the CDR3 DNA reads TGTGCCAGCAGCTCCGGCGGTGCGGGAGGGTGGTACGAGCAGTACTTC. Its translation is CASSSGGAGGWYEQYF. The J gene is TRBJ2-7, the V gene TRBV7-2, with 9 bases matching TRBD2. Germline V lookup: CDR1 SGHTA, CDR2 FQGNSA. This CDR3 region has 16 residues. V lost 4 bases and J lost 4; bases outside the gene matches: 11. The entire variable domain, with the rest obtained from reference TRBV7-2 and TRBJ2-7, is as follows: GAGVSQSPSNKVTEKGKDVELRCDPISGHTALYWYRQSLGQGLEFLIYFQGNSAPDKSGLPSDRFSAERTGGSVSTLTIQRTQQEDSAVYLCASSSGGAGGWYEQYFGPGTRLTVT.

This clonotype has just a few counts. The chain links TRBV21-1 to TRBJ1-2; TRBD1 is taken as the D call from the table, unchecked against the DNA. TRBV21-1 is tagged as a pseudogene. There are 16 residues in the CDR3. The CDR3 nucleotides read TGTGCCAGCAGCACTACCCGGGACAGGTTTTCCTATGGCTACACCTTC. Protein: CASSTTRDRFSYGYTF.

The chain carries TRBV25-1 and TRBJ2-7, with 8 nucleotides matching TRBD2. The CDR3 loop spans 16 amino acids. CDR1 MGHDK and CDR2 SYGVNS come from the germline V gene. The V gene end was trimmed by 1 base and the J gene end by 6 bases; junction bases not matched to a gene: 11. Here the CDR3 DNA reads TGTGCCAGCAGTGAATTCGTAGCGGGATGGGGGGTCGAGCAGTACTTC. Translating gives CASSEFVAGWGVEQYF.

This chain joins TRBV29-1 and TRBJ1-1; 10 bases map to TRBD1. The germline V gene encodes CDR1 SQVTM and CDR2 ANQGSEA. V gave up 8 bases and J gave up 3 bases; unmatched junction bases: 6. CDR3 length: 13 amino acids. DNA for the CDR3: TGCAGCACCTGGGACAGGGGATACACTGAAGCTTTCTTT. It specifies CSTWDRGYTEAFF.

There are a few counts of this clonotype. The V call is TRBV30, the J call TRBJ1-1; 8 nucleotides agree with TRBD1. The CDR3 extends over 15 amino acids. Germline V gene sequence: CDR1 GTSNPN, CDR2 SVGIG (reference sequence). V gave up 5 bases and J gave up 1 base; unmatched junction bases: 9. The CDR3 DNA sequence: TGTGCCTGGGCCGCCTCGACAGGGGAGAACACTGAAGCTTTCTTT. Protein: CAWAASTGENTEAFF. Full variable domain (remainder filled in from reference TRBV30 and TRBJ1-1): SQTIHQWPATLVQPVGSPLSLECTVEGTSNPNLYWYRQAAGRGLQLLFYSVGIGQISSEVPQNLSASRPQDRQFILSSKKLLLSDSGFYLCAWAASTGENTEAFFGQGTRLTVV.

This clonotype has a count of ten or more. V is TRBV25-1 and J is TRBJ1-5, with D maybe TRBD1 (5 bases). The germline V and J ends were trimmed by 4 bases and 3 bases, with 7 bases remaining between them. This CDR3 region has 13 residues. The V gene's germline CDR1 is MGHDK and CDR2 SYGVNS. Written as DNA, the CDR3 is TGTGCCAGCAGTGCAGGGACCAATCAGCCCCAGCATTTT. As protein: CASSAGTNQPQHF. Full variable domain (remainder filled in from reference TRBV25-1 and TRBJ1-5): EADIYQTPRYLVIGTGKKITLECSQTMGHDKMYWYQQDPGMELHLIHYSYGVNSTEKGDLSSESTVSRIRTEHFPLTLESARPSHTSQYLCASSAGTNQPQHFGDGTRLSIL.

CDR3 amino acids: CASSSLTPGQGGYTF. Written as DNA, the CDR3 is TGTGCCAGCAGCTCCCTTACCCCGGGACAGGGTGGCTACACCTTC. The rearrangement joins TRBV7-2 to TRBJ1-2; TRBD1 agrees at 9 bases. After removal of 4 bases from V and 7 bases from J, the junction contained 10 bases not matched to a gene. The CDR3 length is 15 residues. The V gene's germline CDR1 is SGHTA and CDR2 FQGNSA.

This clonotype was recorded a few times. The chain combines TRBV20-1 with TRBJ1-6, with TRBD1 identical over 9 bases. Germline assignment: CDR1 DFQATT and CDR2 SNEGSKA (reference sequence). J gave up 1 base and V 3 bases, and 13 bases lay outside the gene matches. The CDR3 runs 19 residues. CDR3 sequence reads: CSASFSGQGLPSYNSPLHF. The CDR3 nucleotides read TGCAGTGCTAGTTTCTCGGGACAGGGTTTGCCATCCTATAATTCACCCCTCCACTTT.

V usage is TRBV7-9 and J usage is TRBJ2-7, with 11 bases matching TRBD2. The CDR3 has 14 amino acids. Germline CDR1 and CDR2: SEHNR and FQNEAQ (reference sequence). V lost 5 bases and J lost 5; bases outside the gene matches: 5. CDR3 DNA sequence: TGTGCCAGCAGCATACTAGCGGGGGTGAACGAGCAGTACTTC. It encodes CASSILAGVNEQYF.

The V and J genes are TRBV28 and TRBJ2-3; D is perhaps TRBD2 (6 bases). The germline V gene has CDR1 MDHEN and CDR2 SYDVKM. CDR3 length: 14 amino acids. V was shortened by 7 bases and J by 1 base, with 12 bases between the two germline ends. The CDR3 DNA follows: TGTGCCAGCAAGGAACTAGCCCGCACAGATACGCAGTATTTT. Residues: CASKELARTDTQYF.

The CDR3, as DNA: TGCAGTGCTAGACGAGGGCCCCCTAGGGATGAGCAGTTCTTC. Translating gives CSARRGPPRDEQFF. The V and J genes are TRBV20-1 and TRBJ2-1, with D tentatively TRBD2 (5 bases). The germline V and J ends were trimmed by 2 bases and 8 bases, with 16 bases remaining between them. Germline V CDR1 and CDR2: DFQATT, SNEGSKA (reference sequence). This CDR3 comprises 14 residues.

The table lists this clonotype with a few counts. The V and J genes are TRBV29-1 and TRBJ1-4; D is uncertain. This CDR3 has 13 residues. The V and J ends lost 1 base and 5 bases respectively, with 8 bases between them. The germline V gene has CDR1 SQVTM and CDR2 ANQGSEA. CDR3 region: CSVEGSANEKLFF. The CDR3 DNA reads TGCAGCGTTGAAGGATCTGCGAATGAAAAACTGTTTTTT.

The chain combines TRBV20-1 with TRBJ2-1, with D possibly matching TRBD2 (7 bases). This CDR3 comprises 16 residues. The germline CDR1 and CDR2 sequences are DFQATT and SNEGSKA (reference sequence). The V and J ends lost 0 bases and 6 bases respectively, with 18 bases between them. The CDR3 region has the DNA TGCAGTGCTAGAGATATAAAAACGGGGGGCCTCAATGAGCAGTTCTTC. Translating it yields CSARDIKTGGLNEQFF.

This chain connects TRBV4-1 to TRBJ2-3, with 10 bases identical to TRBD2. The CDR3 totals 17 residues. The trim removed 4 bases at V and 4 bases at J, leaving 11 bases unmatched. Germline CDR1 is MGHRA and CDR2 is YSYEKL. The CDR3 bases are TGCGCCAGCAGCCTGGAAGGTCTAGCGGGAGTGTCAGATACGCAGTATTTT. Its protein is CASSLEGLAGVSDTQYF.

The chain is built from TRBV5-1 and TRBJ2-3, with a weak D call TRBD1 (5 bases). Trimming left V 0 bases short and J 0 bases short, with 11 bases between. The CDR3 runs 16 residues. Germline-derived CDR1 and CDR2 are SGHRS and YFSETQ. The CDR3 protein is CASSLADSPSTDTQYF. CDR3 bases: TGCGCCAGCAGCTTGGCCGACAGCCCTAGCACAGATACGCAGTATTTT.